These 6 T cell receptor beta chains share one sample of origin, sequenced in a study of T cell responses to AZD1222 COVID-19 vaccine. Sequencing used immunoSEQ multiplex PCR; TCRdb keeps in-frame clones, though not all of them. Among 100,000 to 150,000 clones listed, 92% were seen once. Sequencing was performed on peripheral blood, taken on day 0 of AZD1222 vaccination. These receptors were obtained from an adult in good health.

The chain uses TRBV28 and TRBJ1-6; D is uncertain. The CDR3 spans 14 residues. The germline V and J ends were trimmed by 5 bases and 6 bases, with 11 bases remaining between them. Germline CDR1 is MDHEN and CDR2 is SYDVKM. CDR3 coding DNA: TGTGCCAGCAGTGCCCCTTCTGGTAATTCACCCCTCCACTTT. It codes for CASSAPSGNSPLHF.

The chain employs TRBV6-1 and TRBJ1-1; D is perhaps TRBD1 (6 bases). CDR1 is MNHNS and CDR2 is SASEGT in the germline V gene. This CDR3 is built from 14 residues. The V and J ends lost 2 bases and 4 bases respectively, with 11 bases between them. CDR3 in DNA: TGTGCCAGCAGTGAAAGGGGGAGACCCACTGAAGCTTTCTTT. Translated, it gives CASSERGRPTEAFF.

The rearrangement uses TRBV7-2 and TRBJ1-2; D is undetermined. The CDR3 runs to 14 residues. V gave up 2 bases and J gave up 8 bases, with 15 bases separating them. Germline-derived CDR1 and CDR2 are SGHTA and FQGNSA. The CDR3 sequence is CASSLLKEPRGYTF. CDR3 nucleotide sequence: TGTGCCAGCAGCTTACTAAAGGAGCCGAGGGGCTACACCTTC.

The chain combines TRBV7-9 with TRBJ2-2; D is undetermined. V lost 1 base and J lost 2, with 11 bases in between. Germline CDR1 reads SEHNR; CDR2 reads FQNEAQ (reference sequence). The CDR3 totals 16 residues. The CDR3, as DNA: TGTGCCAGCAGCTTAGATTACAACAGAAACACCGGGGAGCTGTTTTTT. Translating it yields CASSLDYNRNTGELFF.

This chain links TRBV23-1 with TRBJ1-3; TRBD1 matches at 7 bases. TRBV23-1 falls under the ORF class, with uncertain function. J lost 0 bases, V lost 3 bases, and 14 bases had no gene match. CDR3 length: 19 amino acids. This CDR3 reads CASSQIYRRGRLSGNTIYF. In nucleotides, the CDR3 is TGCGCCAGCAGTCAGATTTATCGGAGGGGGCGGCTCTCTGGAAACACCATATATTTT.

This chain uses TRBV28 with TRBJ2-1, with 7 bases aligning to TRBD2. CDR1 MDHEN and CDR2 SYDVKM come from the germline V gene. The junction had 11 bases not matched to a gene; V was cut back by 3 bases and J by 3 bases. CDR3 length: 17 amino acids. CDR3 sequence: CASSLFRLADIYNEQFF. DNA of the CDR3: TGTGCCAGCAGTTTGTTCCGACTAGCTGATATCTACAATGAGCAGTTCTTC.